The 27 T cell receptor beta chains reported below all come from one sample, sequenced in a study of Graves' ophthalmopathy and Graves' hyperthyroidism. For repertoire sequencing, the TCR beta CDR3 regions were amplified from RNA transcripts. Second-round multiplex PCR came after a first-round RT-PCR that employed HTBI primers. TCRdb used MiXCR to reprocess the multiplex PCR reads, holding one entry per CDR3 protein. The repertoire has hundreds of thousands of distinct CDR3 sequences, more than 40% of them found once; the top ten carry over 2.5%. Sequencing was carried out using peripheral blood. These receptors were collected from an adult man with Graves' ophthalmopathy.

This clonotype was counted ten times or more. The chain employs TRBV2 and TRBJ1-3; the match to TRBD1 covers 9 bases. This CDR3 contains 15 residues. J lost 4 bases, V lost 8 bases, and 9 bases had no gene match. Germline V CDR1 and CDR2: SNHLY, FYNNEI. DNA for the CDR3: TGTGCCAGCTTTCTTGGGACAGGGCTCGGAAACACCATATATTTT. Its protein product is CASFLGTGLGNTIYF.

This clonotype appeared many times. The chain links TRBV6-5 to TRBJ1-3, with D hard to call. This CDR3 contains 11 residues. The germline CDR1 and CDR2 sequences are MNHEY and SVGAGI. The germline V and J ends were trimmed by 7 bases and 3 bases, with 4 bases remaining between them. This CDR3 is CASNRGNTIYF. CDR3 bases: TGTGCCAGCAATCGTGGAAACACCATATATTTT.

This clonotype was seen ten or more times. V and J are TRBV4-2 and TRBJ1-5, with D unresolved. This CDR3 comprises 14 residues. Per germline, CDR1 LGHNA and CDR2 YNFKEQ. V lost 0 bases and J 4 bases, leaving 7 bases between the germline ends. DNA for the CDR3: TGTGCCAGCAGCCAAGATTTCGGAAATCAGCCCCAGCATTTT. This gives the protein CASSQDFGNQPQHF.

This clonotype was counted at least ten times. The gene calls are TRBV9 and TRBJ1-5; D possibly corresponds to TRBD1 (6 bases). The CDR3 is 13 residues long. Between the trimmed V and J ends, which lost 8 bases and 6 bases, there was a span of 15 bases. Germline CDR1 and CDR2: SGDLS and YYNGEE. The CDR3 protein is CASGGGVGQPQHF. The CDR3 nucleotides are TGTGCCAGTGGGGGGGGCGTTGGTCAGCCCCAGCATTTT.

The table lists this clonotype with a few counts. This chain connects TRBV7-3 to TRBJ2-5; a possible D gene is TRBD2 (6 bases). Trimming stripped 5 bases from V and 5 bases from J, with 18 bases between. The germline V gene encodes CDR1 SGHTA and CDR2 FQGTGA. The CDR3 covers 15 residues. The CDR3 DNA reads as TGTGCCAGCAGCCCAGGGACTCCGCCTCGGGAGACCCAGTACTTC. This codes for CASSPGTPPRETQYF.

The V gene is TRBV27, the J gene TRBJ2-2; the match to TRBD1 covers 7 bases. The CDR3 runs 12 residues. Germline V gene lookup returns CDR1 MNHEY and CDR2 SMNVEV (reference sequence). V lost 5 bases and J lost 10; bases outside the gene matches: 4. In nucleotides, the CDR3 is TGTGCCAGCAGTGCCGGGACAGAGGAGCTGTTTTTT. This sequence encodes CASSAGTEELFF.

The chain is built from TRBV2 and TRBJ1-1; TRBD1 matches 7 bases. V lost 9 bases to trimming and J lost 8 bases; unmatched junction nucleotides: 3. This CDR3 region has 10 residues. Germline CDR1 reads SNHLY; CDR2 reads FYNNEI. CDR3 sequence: CARGDREAFF. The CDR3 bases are TGTGCCAGGGGGGACAGAGAAGCTTTCTTT. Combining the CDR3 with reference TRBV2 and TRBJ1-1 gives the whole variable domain EPEVTQTPSHQVTQMGQEVILRCVPISNHLYFYWYRQILGQKVEFLVSFYNNEISEKSEIFDDQFSVERPDGSNFTLKIRSTKLEDSAMYFCARGDREAFFGQGTRLTVV.

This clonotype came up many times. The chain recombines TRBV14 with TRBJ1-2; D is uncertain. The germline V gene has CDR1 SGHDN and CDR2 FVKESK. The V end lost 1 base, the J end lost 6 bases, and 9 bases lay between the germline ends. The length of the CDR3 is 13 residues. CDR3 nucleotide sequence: TGTGCCAGCAGCCAAGTGGGCCTGGATGGCTACACCTTC. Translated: CASSQVGLDGYTF.

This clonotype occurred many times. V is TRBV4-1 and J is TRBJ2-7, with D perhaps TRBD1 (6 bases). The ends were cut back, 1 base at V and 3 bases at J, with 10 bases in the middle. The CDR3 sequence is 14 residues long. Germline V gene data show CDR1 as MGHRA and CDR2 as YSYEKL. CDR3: CASSQGQANYEQYF. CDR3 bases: TGCGCCAGCAGCCAAGGACAGGCTAACTACGAGCAGTACTTC.

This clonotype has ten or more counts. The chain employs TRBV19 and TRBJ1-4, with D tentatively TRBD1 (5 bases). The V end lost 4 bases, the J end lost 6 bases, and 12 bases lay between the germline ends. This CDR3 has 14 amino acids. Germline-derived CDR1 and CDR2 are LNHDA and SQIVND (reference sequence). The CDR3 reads CASSKRDYYEKLFF. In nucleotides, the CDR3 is TGTGCCAGTAGTAAACGGGACTACTATGAAAAACTGTTTTTT.

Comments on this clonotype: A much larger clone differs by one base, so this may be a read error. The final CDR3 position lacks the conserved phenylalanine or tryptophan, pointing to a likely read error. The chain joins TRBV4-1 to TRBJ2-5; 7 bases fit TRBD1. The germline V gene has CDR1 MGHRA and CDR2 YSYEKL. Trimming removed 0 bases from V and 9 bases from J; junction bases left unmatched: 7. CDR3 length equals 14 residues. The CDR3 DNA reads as TGCGCCAGCAGCCAAGACAGGGGGATTAGGGCCCAGTACCTC. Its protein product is CASSQDRGIRAQYL.

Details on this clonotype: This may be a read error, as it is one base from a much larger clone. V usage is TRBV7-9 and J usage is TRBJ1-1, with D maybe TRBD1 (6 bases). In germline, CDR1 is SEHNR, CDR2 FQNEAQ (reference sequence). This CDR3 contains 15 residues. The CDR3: CASSLGGGGKTEALF. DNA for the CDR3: TGTGCCAGCAGCTTAGGTGGGGGGGGCAAAACTGAAGCTCTCTTT.

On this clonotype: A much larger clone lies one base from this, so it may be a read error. The CDR3 is CASNSPGTRNYEQYF. CDR3 coding DNA: TGTGCCAGCAACTCCCCCGGGACAAGAAACTACGAGCAGTACTTC. The V gene is TRBV7-9, the J gene TRBJ2-7, with a tentative D call TRBD1 (6 bases). CDR1 is SEHNR and CDR2 is FQNEAQ in the germline V gene (reference sequence). This CDR3 region has 15 residues. Trimming cost V 7 bases and J 3 bases, with 19 bases left between them.

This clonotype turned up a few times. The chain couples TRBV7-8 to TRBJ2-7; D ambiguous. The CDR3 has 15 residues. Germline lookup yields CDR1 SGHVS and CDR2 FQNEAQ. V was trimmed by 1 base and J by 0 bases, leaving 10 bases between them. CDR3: CASSLGRTSSYEQYF. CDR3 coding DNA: TGTGCCAGCAGCTTAGGACGGACCTCCTCCTACGAGCAGTACTTC.

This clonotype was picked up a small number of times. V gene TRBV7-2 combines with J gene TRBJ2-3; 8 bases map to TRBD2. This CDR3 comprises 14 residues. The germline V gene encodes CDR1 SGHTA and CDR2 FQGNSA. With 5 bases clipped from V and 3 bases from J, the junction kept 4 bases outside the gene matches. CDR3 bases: TGTGCCAGCAGCCGAGCGGGGGTAACAGATACGCAGTATTTT. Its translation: CASSRAGVTDTQYF.

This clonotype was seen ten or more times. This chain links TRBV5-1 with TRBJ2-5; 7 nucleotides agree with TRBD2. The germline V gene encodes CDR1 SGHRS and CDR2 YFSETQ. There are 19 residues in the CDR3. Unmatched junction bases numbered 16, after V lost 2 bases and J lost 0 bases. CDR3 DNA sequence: TGCGCCAGCAGCTTCCCCAGCGGGGTGCCCTCGGGCCACCAAGAGACCCAGTACTTC. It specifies CASSFPSGVPSGHQETQYF.

This CDR3 reads CASSPLGEDSNEKLFF. Here the CDR3 DNA reads TGTGCCAGCAGCCCCCTTGGGGAGGACAGTAATGAAAAACTGTTTTTT. The gene calls are TRBV12-3 or TRBV12-4 and TRBJ1-4; TRBD1 might be the D (6 bases). This CDR3 is 16 amino acids long. Trimming removed 6 bases at V and 4 bases at J, with 18 bases between.

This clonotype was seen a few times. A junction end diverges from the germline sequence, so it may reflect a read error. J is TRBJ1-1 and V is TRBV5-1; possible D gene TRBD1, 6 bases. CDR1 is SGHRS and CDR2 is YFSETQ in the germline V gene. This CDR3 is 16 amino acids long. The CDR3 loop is CASSYLQPGQNTEAFF. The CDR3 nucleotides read TGTGCCAGCAGTTACTTACAGCCGGGACAGAACACTGAAGCTTTCTTT.

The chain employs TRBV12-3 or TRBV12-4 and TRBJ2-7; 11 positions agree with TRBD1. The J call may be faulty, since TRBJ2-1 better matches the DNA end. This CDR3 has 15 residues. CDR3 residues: CASSPGQGAQAEQFF. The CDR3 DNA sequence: TGTGCCAGCAGTCCCGGACAGGGGGCGCAGGCTGAGCAGTTCTTC.

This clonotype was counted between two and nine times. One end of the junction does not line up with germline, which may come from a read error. The CDR3 nucleotides read TGTGCCAGCAGCTCCAGCTCTGGAAGCACCATATATTTT. It specifies CASSSSSGSTIYF. The chain joins TRBV11-2 to TRBJ1-3; D ambiguous. Germline values: CDR1 SGHAT, CDR2 FQNNGV. The CDR3 consists of 13 residues. The entire variable domain, with the rest obtained from reference TRBV11-2 and TRBJ1-3, is as follows: EAGVAQSPRYKIIEKRQSVAFWCNPISGHATLYWYQQILGQGPKLLIQFQNNGVVDDSQLPKDRFSAERLKGVDSTLKIQPAKLEDSAVYLCASSSSSGSTIYFGEGSWLTVV.

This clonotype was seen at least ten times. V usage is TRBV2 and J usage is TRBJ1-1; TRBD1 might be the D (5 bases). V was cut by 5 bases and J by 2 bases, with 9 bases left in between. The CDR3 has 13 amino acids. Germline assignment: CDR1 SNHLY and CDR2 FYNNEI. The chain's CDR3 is CASSSDTNTEAFF. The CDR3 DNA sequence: TGTGCCAGCAGTTCGGACACCAACACTGAAGCTTTCTTT.

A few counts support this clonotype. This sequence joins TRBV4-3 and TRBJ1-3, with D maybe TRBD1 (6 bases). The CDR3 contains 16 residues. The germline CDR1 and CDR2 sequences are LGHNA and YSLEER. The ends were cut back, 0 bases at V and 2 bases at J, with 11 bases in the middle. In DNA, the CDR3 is TGCGCCAGCAGCCAAGATGGGGCAGGGGCTGGAAACACCATATATTTT. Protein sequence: CASSQDGAGAGNTIYF.

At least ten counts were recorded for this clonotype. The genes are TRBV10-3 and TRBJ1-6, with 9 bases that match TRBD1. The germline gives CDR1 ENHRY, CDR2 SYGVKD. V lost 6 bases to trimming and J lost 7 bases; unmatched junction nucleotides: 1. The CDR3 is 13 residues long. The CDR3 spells CAIRGQGNSPLHF. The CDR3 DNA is TGTGCCATCAGGGGACAGGGAAATTCACCCCTCCACTTT.

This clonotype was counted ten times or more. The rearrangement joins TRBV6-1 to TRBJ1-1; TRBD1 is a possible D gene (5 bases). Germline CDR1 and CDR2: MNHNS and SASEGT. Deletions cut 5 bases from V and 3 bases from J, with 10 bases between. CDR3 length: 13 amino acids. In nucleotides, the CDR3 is TGTGCCAGCAGTTACTCGGGACACACTGAAGCTTTCTTT. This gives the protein CASSYSGHTEAFF.

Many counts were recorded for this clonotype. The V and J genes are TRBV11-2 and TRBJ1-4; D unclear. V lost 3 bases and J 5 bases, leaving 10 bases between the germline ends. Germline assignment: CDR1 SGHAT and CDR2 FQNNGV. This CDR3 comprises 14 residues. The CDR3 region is CASSFGRINEKLFF. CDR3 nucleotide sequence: TGTGCCAGCAGCTTTGGACGGATCAATGAAAAACTGTTTTTT.

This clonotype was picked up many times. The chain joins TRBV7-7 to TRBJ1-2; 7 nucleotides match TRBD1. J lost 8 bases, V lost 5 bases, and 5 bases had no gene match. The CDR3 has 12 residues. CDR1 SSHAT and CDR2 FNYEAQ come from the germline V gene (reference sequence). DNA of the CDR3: TGTGCCAGCAGCGACAGGGTCGAGGGCTACACCTTC. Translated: CASSDRVEGYTF.

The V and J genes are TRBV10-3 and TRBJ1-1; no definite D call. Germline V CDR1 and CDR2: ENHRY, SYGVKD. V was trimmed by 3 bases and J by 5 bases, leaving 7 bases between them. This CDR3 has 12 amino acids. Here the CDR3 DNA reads TGTGCCATCAGTGACCTGGGGACTGAAGCTTTCTTT. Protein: CAISDLGTEAFF.